Following are 28 T cell receptor beta chains from one sample sequenced in a study of CD8+CD57+ T cells in acquired aplastic anemia (dated by TCRdb to 2017 to 2018). The sample was run on an Illumina HiSeq 2000. Profiling of TCR beta VDJ combinations and CDR3 sequences used genomic DNA as the template. TCRdb's own reprocessing of the public reads used fastp at Q25 and MiXCR and kept productive beta chains. Rows with one shared CDR3 protein collapse into an entry with the most common genes and DNA. Here the sample has fewer than 250,000 distinct CDR3 sequences; approximately 45% occur a single time. The top ten constitute under 9% of the sample. Patients chosen for sequencing had shown expansion of CD8+CD57+ cells by flow cytometry. The sample was sorted CD4+, CD8+, or CD8+CD57+ T cells (not recorded which) from PBMCs. The receptors derive from a human donor with aplastic anemia.

About this clonotype: A clone one base away is much larger, so this may be a read error. V is TRBV30 and J is TRBJ1-1, with a tentative D call TRBD1 (5 bases). The CDR3 runs 15 residues. V lost 0 bases and J lost 6, with 17 bases in between. The germline V gene has CDR1 GTSNPN and CDR2 SVGIG (reference sequence). Here the CDR3 reads CAWSVQVGKGAEAFF. As DNA, the CDR3 is TGTGCCTGGAGTGTACAGGTCGGTAAGGGTGCTGAAGCTTTCTTT. The complete variable domain, with remaining parts taken from reference TRBV30 and TRBJ1-1, reads SQTIHQWPATLVQPVGSPLSLECTVEGTSNPNLYWYRQAAGRGLQLLFYSVGIGQISSEVPQNLSASRPQDRQFILSSKKLLLSDSGFYLCAWSVQVGKGAEAFFGQGTRLTVV.

This clonotype was counted ten times or more. The chain carries TRBV4-3 and TRBJ2-7; TRBD1 matches at 8 bases. Germline trimming cut 0 bases from V and 9 bases from J; bases unmatched to any gene: 7. This CDR3 is 14 amino acids long. Germline values: CDR1 LGHNA, CDR2 YSLEER. This chain's CDR3 is CASSQDRTGNRQYF. DNA for the CDR3: TGCGCCAGCAGCCAAGATAGGACAGGGAACCGGCAGTACTTC.

V gene TRBV11-1 combines with J gene TRBJ1-1, with D perhaps matching TRBD1 (6 bases). Germline V gene sequence: CDR1 SGHAT, CDR2 FQDESV (reference sequence). This CDR3 contains 13 residues. V lost 5 bases and J lost 5, with 12 bases in between. CDR3 protein: CASSLGGVTEAFF. CDR3 DNA: TGTGCCAGCAGCCTAGGGGGGGTAACTGAAGCTTTCTTT.

This clonotype occurred many times. The chain uses TRBV6-5 and TRBJ2-1; tentative D call: TRBD2 (6 bases). This CDR3 contains 13 residues. Per the germline V gene, CDR1 is MNHEY and CDR2 is SVGAGI. Trimming stripped 2 bases from V and 10 bases from J, with 12 bases between. The CDR3 DNA is TGTGCCAGCAGTTACAGGGACTCCGGGGAGCAGTTCTTC. Its protein product is CASSYRDSGEQFF.

This clonotype was seen repeatedly, ten times or more. V usage is TRBV15 and J usage is TRBJ2-5; tentatively, D is TRBD1 or TRBD2 (5 bases each). This CDR3 is 13 amino acids long. CDR1 and CDR2 (germline): LNHNV, YYDKDF (reference sequence). Trimming stripped 5 bases from V and 6 bases from J, with 13 bases between. This CDR3 is CATSERGWQTQYF. DNA for the CDR3: TGTGCCACCAGCGAGAGGGGTTGGCAGACCCAGTACTTC. Based on the CDR3 plus reference TRBV15 and TRBJ2-5, the full variable domain is DAMVIQNPRYQVTQFGKPVTLSCSQTLNHNVMYWYQQKSSQAPKLLFHYYDKDFNNEADTPDNFQSRRPNTSFCFLDIRSPGLGDTAMYLCATSERGWQTQYFGPGTRLLVL.

The gene calls are TRBV19 and TRBJ1-2; D is ambiguous. Germline CDR1 is LNHDA and CDR2 is SQIVND (reference sequence). The CDR3 spans 14 residues. The germline V and J ends were trimmed by 3 bases and 4 bases, with 12 bases remaining between them. CDR3 DNA: TGTGCCAGTAGTATGCGGGGTACGGCCTATGGCTACACCTTC. It codes for CASSMRGTAYGYTF.

V is TRBV4-1 and J is TRBJ1-1; weak D call: TRBD1 (5 bases). Trimming removed 5 bases from V and 1 base from J, with 14 bases in between. The germline CDR1 and CDR2 sequences are MGHRA and YSYEKL. The CDR3 extends over 15 amino acids. CDR3 DNA: TGCGCCAGCAGCGGAAAAGGAAGGGGGAACACTGAAGCTTTCTTT. Translating it yields CASSGKGRGNTEAFF.

Turning to this clonotype: A much larger clone sits a single nucleotide away, making a read error possible. Since the CDR3 does not end with the conserved phenylalanine or tryptophan, this likely comes from a read error. The gene calls are TRBV6-2 or TRBV6-3 and TRBJ1-1; no firm D call. Germline lookup yields CDR1 MNHEY and CDR2 SVGEGT. V was cut by 2 bases and J by 3 bases, with 4 bases left in between. The CDR3 covers 12 residues. The CDR3 protein is CASSYAYTEAFS. In DNA form, the CDR3 reads TGTGCCAGCAGTTACGCGTACACTGAAGCTTTCTCT.

In this sample, this clonotype turned up many times. The gene calls are TRBV11-1 and TRBJ1-1, with D possibly being TRBD1 (5 bases). The CDR3 covers 13 residues. Germline V lookup: CDR1 SGHAT, CDR2 FQDESV (reference sequence). V shed 3 bases and J shed 3 bases, with 8 bases lying between them. This CDR3 is CASSLRGYTEAFF. The CDR3 DNA sequence: TGTGCCAGCAGCTTGAGGGGTTACACTGAAGCTTTCTTT.

This chain uses TRBV20-1 with TRBJ2-5, with TRBD2 matching 11 bases. The germline V gene encodes CDR1 DFQATT and CDR2 SNEGSKA (reference sequence). The CDR3 is 18 residues long. V shed 0 bases and J 5 bases; nucleotides not matched to a gene: 14. In DNA, the CDR3 is TGCAGTGCTAGAGAGGAGGGGGCTAGCGGGAGGTATGAGGAGACCCAGTACTTC. It is translated as CSAREEGASGRYEETQYF.

The chain links TRBV10-3 to TRBJ1-5; 11 bases map to TRBD1. The germline CDR1 and CDR2 sequences are ENHRY and SYGVKD. The CDR3 is 16 residues long. With V trimmed by 5 bases and J by 3 bases, 6 bases remained unmatched. The DNA for the CDR3 is TGTGCCATCAGTCCGGGACAGGGGGTCCCCAATCAGCCCCAGCATTTT. Its protein is CAISPGQGVPNQPQHF.

This clonotype came up many times. This sequence joins TRBV3-1 and TRBJ1-1; 10 bases line up with TRBD1. Germline assignment: CDR1 LGHDT and CDR2 YNNKEL (reference sequence). The CDR3 consists of 13 residues. V was pared by 5 bases and J by 11 bases, with 8 bases of the junction left unmatched. Here the CDR3 DNA reads TGTGCCAGCAGCAGGACAGGGGGGAATTGGGCTTTCTTT. Translation gives CASSRTGGNWAFF.

The J gene is TRBJ1-6, the V gene TRBV2; TRBD1 matches at 9 bases. V gave up 6 bases and J gave up 0 bases; unmatched junction bases: 9. This CDR3 is built from 18 residues. CDR1 is SNHLY and CDR2 is FYNNEI in the germline V gene. The chain's CDR3 is CASSVDRGSSSYNSPLHF. CDR3 bases: TGTGCCAGCAGCGTGGACAGGGGTTCGAGCTCCTATAATTCACCCCTCCACTTT.

This clonotype was recorded many times. V gene TRBV10-3 combines with J gene TRBJ1-1; D call uncertain. V lost 3 bases and J 1 base, leaving 6 bases between the germline ends. Germline V lookup: CDR1 ENHRY, CDR2 SYGVKD. The CDR3 totals 13 residues. CDR3 DNA sequence: TGTGCCATCAGTGACTCGGGGAACACTGAAGCTTTCTTT. It translates to CAISDSGNTEAFF.

This clonotype was recorded a few times. At one of its ends the junction is not consistent with the germline gene, which may arise from a read error. This chain joins TRBV13 and TRBJ2-3; 8 bases agree with TRBD1. The CDR3 is 14 residues long. The germline gives CDR1 PRHDT, CDR2 FYEKMQ (reference sequence). This CDR3 reads CASVARGLEDMQYF. CDR3 nucleotide sequence: TGTGCCAGCGTCGCCAGGGGGCTTGAAGATATGCAGTATTTT.

In this sample, this clonotype turned up a few times. The chain couples TRBV7-9 to TRBJ2-7; weak D call: TRBD2 (5 bases). The length of the CDR3 is 13 residues. Per the germline V gene, CDR1 is SEHNR and CDR2 is FQNEAQ (reference sequence). V was pared by 5 bases and J by 8 bases, with 16 bases between. The CDR3 nucleotides read TGTGCCAGCAGCCCCAGCGGCACTTTCAAGCAGTACTTC. This sequence encodes CASSPSGTFKQYF.

This clonotype was detected once. The rearrangement uses TRBV2 and TRBJ2-7, with no clear D. Germline V lookup: CDR1 SNHLY, CDR2 FYNNEI. Trimming cost V 8 bases and J 7 bases, with 9 bases left between them. The CDR3 spans 10 residues. The CDR3 DNA sequence: TGTGCCAGCGTAGGCCAAGAGCAGTACTTC. Its translation is CASVGQEQYF.

This clonotype has a count of ten or more. V gene TRBV19 combines with J gene TRBJ2-1, with D unresolved. Per germline, CDR1 LNHDA and CDR2 SQIVND (reference sequence). This CDR3 has 15 amino acids. V was cut by 3 bases and J by 9 bases, with 18 bases left in between. The CDR3 sequence: CASSILSASIVEQFF. The CDR3 DNA is TGTGCCAGTAGTATCCTCTCCGCCTCGATAGTTGAGCAGTTCTTC.

The sample holds many counts of this clonotype. The chain is built from TRBV20-1 and TRBJ2-1; D unresolved. CDR1 and CDR2 from the germline V gene are DFQATT and SNEGSKA (reference sequence). The CDR3 is made up of 15 amino acids. Trimming pared 2 bases from V and 0 bases from J, leaving 11 bases between. The CDR3: CSARSDPSSYNEQFF. The CDR3 region has the DNA TGCAGTGCTAGATCGGACCCAAGCTCCTACAATGAGCAGTTCTTC.

This clonotype was detected only a few times. This chain uses TRBV27 with TRBJ2-2, with a possible D match to TRBD1 (5 bases). CDR1 MNHEY and CDR2 SMNVEV come from the germline V gene (reference sequence). The CDR3 runs 14 residues. Trimming pared 6 bases from V and 1 base from J, leaving 9 bases between. The CDR3 protein is CASSKRGNTGELFF. The CDR3, as DNA: TGTGCCAGCAGCAAAAGGGGGAACACCGGGGAGCTGTTTTTT.

The chain employs TRBV10-3 and TRBJ2-5, with TRBD1 identical over 8 bases. V was clipped by 4 bases and J by 5 bases; unmatched bases: 9. The germline V gene encodes CDR1 ENHRY and CDR2 SYGVKD. This CDR3 is 15 amino acids long. CDR3 in DNA: TGTGCCATCAGTGGAGGACAGGGTCGTGGGGAGACCCAGTACTTC. Encoded protein: CAISGGQGRGETQYF.

This clonotype has more than one count but fewer than ten. The V and J genes are TRBV6-5 and TRBJ1-1; D is ambiguous. CDR1 MNHEY and CDR2 SVGAGI come from the germline V gene. V was trimmed by 4 bases and J by 4 bases, leaving 19 bases between them. The CDR3 runs 16 residues. The CDR3 spells CASSFLMNARVTEAFF. In DNA form, the CDR3 reads TGTGCCAGCAGTTTTCTCATGAACGCACGGGTCACTGAAGCTTTCTTT.

This clonotype occurred many times. V and J are TRBV5-5 and TRBJ1-5, with D unresolved. The length of the CDR3 is 16 residues. Germline values: CDR1 SGHKS, CDR2 YYEKEE (reference sequence). Between the trimmed V and J ends, which lost 0 bases and 3 bases, there was a span of 13 bases. Here the CDR3 reads CASSLGELPYNQPQHF. CDR3 nucleotide sequence: TGTGCCAGCAGCTTGGGGGAGTTACCTTACAATCAGCCCCAGCATTTT.

This clonotype was seen only a few times. The chain has TRBV6-1 and TRBJ2-7; TRBD2 matches at 10 bases. The CDR3 loop spans 15 amino acids. The V segment lost 5 bases and the J segment 0 bases; nucleotides outside the gene matches: 4. Germline CDR1 and CDR2: MNHNS and SASEGT. This CDR3 is CASSFGLADSYEQYF. The CDR3 DNA sequence: TGTGCCAGCAGTTTCGGACTAGCGGACTCCTACGAGCAGTACTTC.

The chain employs TRBV10-3 and TRBJ2-2, with D perhaps being TRBD1 or TRBD2 (5 bases each). The germline gives CDR1 ENHRY, CDR2 SYGVKD. CDR3 length: 15 residues. Trimming shortened V by 6 bases and J by 9 bases, and 20 bases separated the two germline ends. CDR3 bases: TGTGCCATCAGGGATAACCGGGACCTCCCTTGGGAGCTGTTTTTT. The encoded protein is CAIRDNRDLPWELFF.

This clonotype was counted ten times or more. This chain connects TRBV9 to TRBJ2-7, with 7 bases lining up with TRBD2. This CDR3 has 14 amino acids. The ends lost 6 bases at V and 0 bases at J; junction bases unmatched: 6. CDR1 is SGDLS and CDR2 is YYNGEE in the germline V gene. CDR3 nucleotides: TGTGCCAGCACCCCGGGCGGGAGCTCCTACGAGCAGTACTTC. As protein: CASTPGGSSYEQYF.

This clonotype was counted once. Likely a read error: the CDR3 ends without its conserved phenylalanine or tryptophan. The rearrangement links TRBV10-1 to TRBJ1-5; D ambiguous. V shed 4 bases and J shed 5 bases, with 9 bases lying between them. The germline V gene encodes CDR1 WNHNN and CDR2 SYGVQD (reference sequence). The CDR3 contains 13 residues. The CDR3 loop reads CASSVAVDQPQHS. For the CDR3, the DNA is TGCGCCAGCAGTGTTGCCGTTGATCAGCCCCAGCATTCT.

This clonotype was observed a few times. Given a much more abundant clone one base away, this may be a read error. The rearrangement links TRBV4-1 to TRBJ2-7, with TRBD1 as a possible D gene (5 bases). The V and J ends lost 3 bases and 2 bases respectively, with 14 bases between them. Germline-derived CDR1 and CDR2 are MGHRA and YSYEKL. The CDR3 is 15 residues long. As DNA, the CDR3 is TGCGCCAGCAGCCAGGGAAAGACAGAGACCTACGAGCAGTACTTC. Translation gives CASSQGKTETYEQYF.